One sample yielded the 18 T cell receptor beta chains listed below, sequenced in a study of shared clonotypes between healthy human individuals (dated by TCRdb to 2018 to 2021). Libraries were made using the immunoSEQ multiplex PCR assay. TCRdb provides this immuneACCESS table in a form limited to in-frame rearrangements. Some clones are lacking; in checked studies, under half of them reflect an unresolved V gene, and why the rest are absent is not known. Present in this sample are hundreds of thousands of clones, 96% of which were seen just once. Together, the top ten hold approximately 0.2% of the sample. CD8 naive samples were CD45RO-negative cells positively selected for CCR7, giving a CD45RA+CCR7+ population that excluded TemRA cells. The sequenced sample was naive CD8+ T cells sorted from blood. The label giving this sample's cell subset or site can be read as: CD45RA+CCR7+. The receptors derive from a young man in good health.

The gene calls are TRBV15 and TRBJ2-5, with D tentatively TRBD1 or TRBD2 (5 bases each). V shed 3 bases and J shed 1 base, with 12 bases lying between them. Germline CDR1 reads LNHNV; CDR2 reads YYDKDF (reference sequence). The CDR3 runs to 15 residues. CDR3 in amino acids: CATSSFGGVQETQYF. The CDR3 DNA is TGTGCCACCAGCAGTTTTGGGGGAGTCCAAGAGACCCAGTACTTC.

The gene calls are TRBV11-2 and TRBJ1-4; tentative D call: TRBD1 (6 bases). The CDR3 extends over 15 amino acids. Germline CDR1 and CDR2: SGHAT and FQNNGV. Trimming stripped 5 bases from V and 9 bases from J, with 19 bases between. The CDR3, as DNA: TGTGCCAGCAGCCAAACCTCAGGGGAAAGGAAAAAACTGTTTTTT. It specifies CASSQTSGERKKLFF.

J is TRBJ2-7 and V is TRBV7-9; no firm D call. V was trimmed by 0 bases and J by 6 bases, leaving 6 bases between them. The CDR3 sequence is 12 residues long. Germline V gene data show CDR1 as SEHNR and CDR2 as FQNEAQ (reference sequence). The CDR3 nucleotides are TGTGCCAGCAGCTTAGCTGCGTCCGAGCAGTACTTC. As protein: CASSLAASEQYF.

This rearrangement joins TRBV9 to TRBJ2-3, with 7 bases matching TRBD1. The CDR3 has 18 residues. V dropped 0 bases and J dropped 2; count of bases not matched to a gene: 12. CDR1 is SGDLS, CDR2 YYNGEE, per germline. The CDR3 here is CASSVESKGGFTTDTQYF. CDR3 bases: TGTGCCAGCAGCGTAGAATCGAAAGGGGGCTTTACCACAGATACGCAGTATTTT.

This clone has only a few counts. The chain has TRBV29-1 and TRBJ2-5; 7 bases match TRBD2. Losses at the gene ends were 5 bases for V and 1 base for J; bases not matched to a gene: 13. There are 16 residues in the CDR3. Germline V gene sequence: CDR1 SQVTM, CDR2 ANQGSEA. CDR3 amino acids: CSVNGLGGSAQETQYF. CDR3 in DNA: TGCAGCGTTAACGGTCTGGGAGGGTCCGCCCAAGAGACCCAGTACTTC.

The J gene is TRBJ2-7, the V gene TRBV6-5; 7 positions match TRBD1. The trim removed 0 bases at V and 0 bases at J, leaving 5 bases unmatched. The CDR3 covers 16 residues. From germline, CDR1 is MNHEY and CDR2 SVGAGI. CDR3: CASSYSEGAFSYEQYF. Here the CDR3 DNA reads TGTGCCAGCAGTTACTCCGAGGGGGCGTTCTCCTACGAGCAGTACTTC.

With regard to this clone: In the same sample, other DNA sequences code for this CDR3. The chain combines TRBV9 with TRBJ2-1; D gene unclear. This CDR3 region has 13 residues. V was trimmed by 2 bases and J by 3 bases, leaving 6 bases between them. Germline V gene data show CDR1 as SGDLS and CDR2 as YYNGEE. This CDR3 reads CASSVEDYNEQFF. The CDR3 DNA sequence: TGTGCCAGCAGCGTTGAAGACTACAATGAGCAGTTCTTC. Filled out from reference TRBV9 and TRBJ2-1, the complete variable domain reads DSGVTQTPKHLITATGQRVTLRCSPRSGDLSVYWYQQSLDQGLQFLIQYYNGEERAKGNILERFSAQQFPDLHSELNLSSLELGDSALYFCASSVEDYNEQFFGPGTRLTVL.

The V call is TRBV10-1, the J call TRBJ1-5; D uncertain. V was cut by 3 bases and J by 5 bases, with 20 bases left in between. From germline, CDR1 is WNHNN and CDR2 SYGVQD (reference sequence). This CDR3 spans 17 amino acids. CDR3 DNA sequence: TGCGCCAGCAGTGAAAGAAGAGAACCAACTCTGGATCAGCCCCAGCATTTT. Its translation is CASSERREPTLDQPQHF.

This rearrangement joins TRBV7-9 to TRBJ2-1; 10 bases are a match to TRBD2. Germline CDR1 reads SEHNR; CDR2 reads FQNEAQ (reference sequence). The CDR3 spans 16 residues. V trimming: 4 bases; J trimming: 4 bases; junction bases outside the gene matches: 7. CDR3 residues: CASSWTLAGEYNEQFF. The DNA for the CDR3 is TGTGCCAGCAGCTGGACCCTAGCGGGAGAATACAATGAGCAGTTCTTC.

The chain employs TRBV30 and TRBJ1-2, with D possibly matching TRBD1 (6 bases). The germline V gene has CDR1 GTSNPN and CDR2 SVGIG (reference sequence). V shed 3 bases and J shed 8 bases, with 19 bases lying between them. CDR3 length: 14 residues. The CDR3 loop is CAWRAGEGVGGYTF. The CDR3 region has the DNA TGTGCCTGGAGGGCTGGTGAGGGGGTGGGCGGCTACACCTTC.

V and J are TRBV29-1 and TRBJ2-1; D may be TRBD2 (6 bases). There are 13 residues in the CDR3. Germline CDR1 SQVTM, CDR2 ANQGSEA. V was clipped by 4 bases and J by 4 bases, with 11 bases between them. This CDR3 reads CSVVWTNYNEQFF. CDR3 DNA sequence: TGCAGCGTTGTCTGGACTAATTACAATGAGCAGTTCTTC.

As DNA, the CDR3 is TGTGCCAGCAGTTTGGCGGGAGGAGAGACCCAGTACTTC. Amino acid sequence: CASSLAGGETQYF. The chain employs TRBV27 and TRBJ2-5, with TRBD2 matching over 8 bases. With 3 bases clipped from V and 4 bases from J, the junction kept 1 base outside the gene matches. CDR1 and CDR2 from the germline V gene are MNHEY and SMNVEV (reference sequence). The CDR3 runs to 13 residues.

The chain has TRBV13 and TRBJ2-2; TRBD2 matches 7 bases. Germline values: CDR1 PRHDT, CDR2 FYEKMQ (reference sequence). Losses at the gene ends were 5 bases for V and 4 bases for J; bases not matched to a gene: 7. The CDR3 runs to 15 residues. For the CDR3, the DNA is TGTGCCAGCAGCCCCCTGGGGGGGACCACCGGGGAGCTGTTTTTT. It specifies CASSPLGGTTGELFF. Full variable domain (rest looked up from reference TRBV13 and TRBJ2-2): AAGVIQSPRHLIKEKRETATLKCYPIPRHDTVYWYQQGPGQDPQFLISFYEKMQSDKGSIPDRFSAQQFSDYHSELNMSSLELGDSALYFCASSPLGGTTGELFFGEGSRLTVL.

The chain is built from TRBV6-1 and TRBJ2-5; 7 positions agree with TRBD2. CDR1 is MNHNS and CDR2 is SASEGT in the germline V gene. The CDR3 consists of 17 residues. V trimming: 0 bases; J trimming: 2 bases; junction bases outside the gene matches: 9. The CDR3: CASSEAGGRWVQETQYF. DNA of the CDR3: TGTGCCAGCAGTGAAGCGGGAGGGCGATGGGTACAAGAGACCCAGTACTTC.

The rearrangement uses TRBV11-3 and TRBJ2-1, with TRBD1 matching over 7 bases. The V and J ends lost 4 bases and 8 bases, in that order; junction bases with no gene match: 2. CDR1 is SGHNT, CDR2 YENEEA, per germline. The CDR3 is 12 amino acids. CDR3 nucleotide sequence: TGTGCCAGCAGCTACAGGGGTGATGAGCAGTTCTTC. Encoded protein: CASSYRGDEQFF. Full variable domain (outside the CDR3, taken from reference TRBV11-3 and TRBJ2-1): EAGVVQSPRYKIIEKKQPVAFWCNPISGHNTLYWYLQNLGQGPELLIRYENEEAVDDSQLPKDRFSAERLKGVDSTLKIQPAELGDSAVYLCASSYRGDEQFFGPGTRLTVL.

The chain joins TRBV7-9 to TRBJ1-2, with TRBD1 as a possible D gene (5 bases). CDR1 and CDR2 (germline): SEHNR, FQNEAQ (reference sequence). CDR3 size: 13 residues. Trimming cost V 3 bases and J 8 bases, with 13 bases left between them. The CDR3 DNA follows: TGTGCCAGCAGCTTGGGGCCAGGGATGGGCTACACCTTC. Amino acid sequence: CASSLGPGMGYTF.

The V and J genes are TRBV7-3 and TRBJ2-1, with 7 bases aligning to TRBD2. The CDR3 runs to 11 residues. The J segment lost 16 bases and the V segment lost 2 bases, leaving 5 bases of the junction unmatched. Germline-derived CDR1 and CDR2 are SGHTA and FQGTGA. This CDR3 reads CASSLGGSLFF. For the CDR3, the DNA is TGTGCCAGCAGCTTAGGCGGGAGCCTCTTCTTC.

Remarks on this clone: This specimen includes other DNA sequences encoding the same CDR3. The chain employs TRBV2 and TRBJ2-1; tentatively, D is TRBD1 or TRBD2 (5 bases each). V was pared by 3 bases and J by 0 bases, with 9 bases between. Germline V gene lookup returns CDR1 SNHLY and CDR2 FYNNEI. The CDR3 sequence is 15 residues long. CDR3 protein: CASSDGGSSYNEQFF. CDR3 in DNA: TGTGCCAGCAGTGATGGGGGAAGCTCCTACAATGAGCAGTTCTTC.